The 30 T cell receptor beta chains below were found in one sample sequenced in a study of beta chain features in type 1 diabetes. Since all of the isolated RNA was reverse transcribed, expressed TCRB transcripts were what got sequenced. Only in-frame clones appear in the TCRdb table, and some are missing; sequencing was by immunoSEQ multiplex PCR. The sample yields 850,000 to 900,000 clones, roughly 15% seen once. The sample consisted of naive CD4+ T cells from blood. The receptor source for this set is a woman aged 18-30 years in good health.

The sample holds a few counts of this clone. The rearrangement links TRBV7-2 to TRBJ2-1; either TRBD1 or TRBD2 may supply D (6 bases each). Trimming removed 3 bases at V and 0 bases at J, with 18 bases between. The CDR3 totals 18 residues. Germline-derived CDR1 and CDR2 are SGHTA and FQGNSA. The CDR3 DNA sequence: TGTGCCAGCAGCTTTGGGGGGCGCGGGAAGAGCTCCTACAATGAGCAGTTCTTC. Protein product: CASSFGGRGKSSYNEQFF.

The CDR3, as DNA: TGTGCCAGCAGTGTCGGGGGACAGGAGAACTATGGCTACACCTTC. This translates into CASSVGGQENYGYTF. The rearrangement uses TRBV6-1 and TRBJ1-2, with TRBD1 identical over 8 bases. From germline, CDR1 is MNHNS and CDR2 SASEGT. The junction had 6 bases not matched to a gene; V was cut back by 4 bases and J by 2 bases. The CDR3 covers 15 residues.

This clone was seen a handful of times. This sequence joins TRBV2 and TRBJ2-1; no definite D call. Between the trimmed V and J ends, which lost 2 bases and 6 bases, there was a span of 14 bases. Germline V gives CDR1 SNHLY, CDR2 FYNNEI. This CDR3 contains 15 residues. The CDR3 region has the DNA TGTGCCAGCAGTGAAAACAGCCCAAGGGCCAATGAGCAGTTCTTC. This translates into CASSENSPRANEQFF. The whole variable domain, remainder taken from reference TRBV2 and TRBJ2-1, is EPEVTQTPSHQVTQMGQEVILRCVPISNHLYFYWYRQILGQKVEFLVSFYNNEISEKSEIFDDQFSVERPDGSNFTLKIRSTKLEDSAMYFCASSENSPRANEQFFGPGTRLTVL.

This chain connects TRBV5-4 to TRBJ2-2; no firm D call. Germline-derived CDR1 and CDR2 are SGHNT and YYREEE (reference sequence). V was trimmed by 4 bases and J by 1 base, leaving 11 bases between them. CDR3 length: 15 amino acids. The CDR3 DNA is TGTGCCAGCAGCCCCGGAGAGAAGAACACCGGGGAGCTGTTTTTT. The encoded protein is CASSPGEKNTGELFF.

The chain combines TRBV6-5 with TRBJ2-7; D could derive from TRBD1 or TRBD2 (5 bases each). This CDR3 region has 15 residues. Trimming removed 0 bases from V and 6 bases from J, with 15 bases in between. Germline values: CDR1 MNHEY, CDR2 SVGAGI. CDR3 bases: TGTGCCAGCAGTTACTCGTACGGAGGAAGGGGCGAGCAGTACTTC. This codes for CASSYSYGGRGEQYF.

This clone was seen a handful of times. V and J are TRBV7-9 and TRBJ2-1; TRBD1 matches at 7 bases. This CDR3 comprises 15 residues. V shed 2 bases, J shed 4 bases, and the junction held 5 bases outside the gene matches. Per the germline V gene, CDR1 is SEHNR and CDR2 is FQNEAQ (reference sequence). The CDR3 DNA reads TGTGCCAGCAGCTTATACGGGACAGATTACAATGAGCAGTTCTTC. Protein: CASSLYGTDYNEQFF. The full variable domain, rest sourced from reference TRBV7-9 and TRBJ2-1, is DTGVSQNPRHKITKRGQNVTFRCDPISEHNRLYWYRQTLGQGPEFLTYFQNEAQLEKSRLLSDRFSAERPKGSFSTLEIQRTEQGDSAMYLCASSLYGTDYNEQFFGPGTRLTVL.

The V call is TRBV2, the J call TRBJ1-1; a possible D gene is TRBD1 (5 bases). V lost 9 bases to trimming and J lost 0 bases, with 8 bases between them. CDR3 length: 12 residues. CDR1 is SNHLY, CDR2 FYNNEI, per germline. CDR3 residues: CARTTVNTEAFF. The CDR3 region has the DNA TGTGCCAGAACGACAGTGAACACTGAAGCTTTCTTT.

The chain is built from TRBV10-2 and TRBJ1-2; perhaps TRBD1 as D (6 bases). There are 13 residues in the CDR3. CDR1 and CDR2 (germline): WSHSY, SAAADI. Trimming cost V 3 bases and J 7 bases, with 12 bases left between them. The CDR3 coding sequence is TGCGCCAGCAGTGAAACGGGGGGCGGTGGCTACACCTTC. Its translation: CASSETGGGGYTF.

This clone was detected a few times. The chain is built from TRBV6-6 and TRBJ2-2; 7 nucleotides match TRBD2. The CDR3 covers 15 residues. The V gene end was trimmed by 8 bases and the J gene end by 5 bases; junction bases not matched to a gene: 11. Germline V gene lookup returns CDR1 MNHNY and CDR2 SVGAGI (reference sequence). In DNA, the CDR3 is TGTGCCAGCTCCCGGCGGGAGTATTCAACCGGGGAGCTGTTTTTT. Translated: CASSRREYSTGELFF.

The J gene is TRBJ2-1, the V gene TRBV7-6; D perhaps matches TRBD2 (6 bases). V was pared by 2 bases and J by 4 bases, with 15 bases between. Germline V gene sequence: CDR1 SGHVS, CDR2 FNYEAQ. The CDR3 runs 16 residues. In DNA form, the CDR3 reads TGTGCCAGCAGCTTACTATCAGCGGAGGGTTACAATGAGCAGTTCTTC. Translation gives CASSLLSAEGYNEQFF.

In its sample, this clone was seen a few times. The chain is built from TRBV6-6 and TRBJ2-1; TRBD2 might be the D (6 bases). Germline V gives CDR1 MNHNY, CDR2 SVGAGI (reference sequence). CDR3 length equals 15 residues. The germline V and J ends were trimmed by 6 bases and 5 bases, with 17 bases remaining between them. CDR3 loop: CASSGRSGSDNEQFF. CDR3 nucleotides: TGTGCCAGCAGCGGTAGGAGCGGGTCCGACAATGAGCAGTTCTTC.

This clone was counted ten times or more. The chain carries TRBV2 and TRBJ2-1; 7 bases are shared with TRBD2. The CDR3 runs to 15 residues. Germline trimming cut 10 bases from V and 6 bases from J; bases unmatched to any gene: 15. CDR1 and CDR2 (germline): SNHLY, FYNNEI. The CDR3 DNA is TGTGCCACCCGCTATGAAGGTGGCGGGAGCAATGAGCAGTTCTTC. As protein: CATRYEGGGSNEQFF.

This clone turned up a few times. The CDR3 DNA sequence: TGTGCCAGCAGCTACCCCAGTGGTACAAGGTACAATGAGCAGTTCTTC. Protein: CASSYPSGTRYNEQFF. The V gene is TRBV7-2, the J gene TRBJ2-1, with unresolved D. This CDR3 spans 16 amino acids. Deletions cut 4 bases from V and 4 bases from J, with 17 bases between. Germline-derived CDR1 and CDR2 are SGHTA and FQGNSA.

CDR3 amino acids: CASSHLPTREQFF. The CDR3 DNA reads as TGTGCCAGCAGCCACCTACCCACGCGTGAGCAGTTCTTC. The chain employs TRBV7-9 and TRBJ2-1; D not resolved. Trimming removed 5 bases from V and 9 bases from J, with 14 bases in between. The germline gives CDR1 SEHNR, CDR2 FQNEAQ (reference sequence). This CDR3 comprises 13 residues.

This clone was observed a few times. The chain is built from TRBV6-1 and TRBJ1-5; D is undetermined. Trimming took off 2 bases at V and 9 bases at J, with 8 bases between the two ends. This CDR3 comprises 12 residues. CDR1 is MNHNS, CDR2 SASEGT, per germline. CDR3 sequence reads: CASSESRPPQHF. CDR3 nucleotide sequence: TGTGCCAGCAGTGAATCCCGGCCGCCCCAGCATTTT.

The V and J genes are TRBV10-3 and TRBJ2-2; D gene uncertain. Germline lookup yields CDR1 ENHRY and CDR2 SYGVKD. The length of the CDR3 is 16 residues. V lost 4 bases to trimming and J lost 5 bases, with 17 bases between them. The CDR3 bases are TGTGCCATCAGTGTGGTTGGACGTGCAAGTACCGGGGAGCTGTTTTTT. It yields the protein CAISVVGRASTGELFF.

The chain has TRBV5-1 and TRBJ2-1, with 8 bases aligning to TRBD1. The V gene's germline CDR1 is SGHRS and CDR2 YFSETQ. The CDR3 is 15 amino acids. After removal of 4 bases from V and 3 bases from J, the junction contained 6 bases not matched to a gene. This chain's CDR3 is CASSNQGAGYNEQFF. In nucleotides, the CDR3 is TGCGCCAGCAGCAACCAGGGGGCCGGCTACAATGAGCAGTTCTTC.

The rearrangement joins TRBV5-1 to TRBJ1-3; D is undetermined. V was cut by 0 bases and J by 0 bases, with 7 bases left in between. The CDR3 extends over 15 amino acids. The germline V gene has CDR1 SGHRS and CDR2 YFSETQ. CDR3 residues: CASSLGVVSGNTIYF. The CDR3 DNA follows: TGCGCCAGCAGCTTGGGGGTCGTCTCTGGAAACACCATATATTTT.

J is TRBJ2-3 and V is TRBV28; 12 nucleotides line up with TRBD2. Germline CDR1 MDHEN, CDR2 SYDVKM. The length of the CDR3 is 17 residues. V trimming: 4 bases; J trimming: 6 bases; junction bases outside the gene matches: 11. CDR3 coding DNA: TGTGCCAGCAGTTCCCCCACTAGCGGGGGGCTTACGGATACGCAGTATTTT. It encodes CASSSPTSGGLTDTQYF.

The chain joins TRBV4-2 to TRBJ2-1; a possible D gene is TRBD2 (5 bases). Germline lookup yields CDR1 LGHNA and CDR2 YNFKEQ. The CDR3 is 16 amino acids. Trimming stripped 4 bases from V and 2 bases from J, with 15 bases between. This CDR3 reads CASSPFVGETYNEQFF. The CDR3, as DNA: TGTGCCAGCAGCCCTTTTGTGGGAGAAACCTACAATGAGCAGTTCTTC.

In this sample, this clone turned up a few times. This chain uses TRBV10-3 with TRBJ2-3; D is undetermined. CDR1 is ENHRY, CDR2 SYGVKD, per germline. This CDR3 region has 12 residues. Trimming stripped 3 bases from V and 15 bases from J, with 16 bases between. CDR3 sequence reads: CAISDTGPKAYF. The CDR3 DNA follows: TGTGCCATCAGTGATACCGGGCCAAAAGCCTATTTT.

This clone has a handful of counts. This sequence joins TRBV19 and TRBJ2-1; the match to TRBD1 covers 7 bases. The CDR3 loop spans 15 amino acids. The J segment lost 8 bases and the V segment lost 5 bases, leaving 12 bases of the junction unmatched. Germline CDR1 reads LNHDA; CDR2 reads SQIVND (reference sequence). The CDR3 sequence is CASSETGSDFHEQFF. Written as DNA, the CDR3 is TGTGCCAGTAGTGAGACAGGGTCCGATTTCCATGAGCAGTTCTTC.

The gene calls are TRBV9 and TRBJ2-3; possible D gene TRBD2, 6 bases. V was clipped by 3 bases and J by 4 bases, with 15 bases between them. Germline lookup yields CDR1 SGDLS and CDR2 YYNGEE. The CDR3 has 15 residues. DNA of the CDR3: TGTGCCAGCAGCGGGGGACTCGGGGCGGCAGATACGCAGTATTTT. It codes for CASSGGLGAADTQYF.

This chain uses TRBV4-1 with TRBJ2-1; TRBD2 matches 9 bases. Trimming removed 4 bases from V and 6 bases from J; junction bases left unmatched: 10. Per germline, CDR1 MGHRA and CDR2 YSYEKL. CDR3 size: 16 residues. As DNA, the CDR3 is TGCGCCAGCAGCCGCTCAGGGGTAGCGGGAGCCAATGAGCAGTTCTTC. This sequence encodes CASSRSGVAGANEQFF.

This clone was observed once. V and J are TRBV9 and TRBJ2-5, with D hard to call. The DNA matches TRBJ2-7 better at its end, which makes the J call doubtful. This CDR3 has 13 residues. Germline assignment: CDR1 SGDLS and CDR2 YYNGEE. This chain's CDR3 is CASSPSSRYEQYF. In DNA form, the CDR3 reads TGTGCCAGCAGCCCGAGTTCCCGCTACGAGCAGTACTTC.

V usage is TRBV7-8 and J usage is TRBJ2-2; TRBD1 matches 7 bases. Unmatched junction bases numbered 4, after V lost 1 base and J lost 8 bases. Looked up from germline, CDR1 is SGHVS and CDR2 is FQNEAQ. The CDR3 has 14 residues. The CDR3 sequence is CASSLVRGSGELFF. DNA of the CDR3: TGTGCCAGCAGCTTAGTCAGGGGGTCAGGGGAGCTGTTTTTT.

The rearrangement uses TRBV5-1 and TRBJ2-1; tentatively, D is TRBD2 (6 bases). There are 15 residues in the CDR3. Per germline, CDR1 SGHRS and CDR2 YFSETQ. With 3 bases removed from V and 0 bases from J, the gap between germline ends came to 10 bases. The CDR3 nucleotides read TGCGCCAGCAGCTCGGACGGGAGCTCCTACAATGAGCAGTTCTTC. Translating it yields CASSSDGSSYNEQFF.

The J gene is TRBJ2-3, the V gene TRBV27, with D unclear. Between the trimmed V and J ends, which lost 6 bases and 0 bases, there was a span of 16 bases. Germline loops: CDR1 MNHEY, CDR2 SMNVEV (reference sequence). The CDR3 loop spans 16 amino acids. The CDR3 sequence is CASSRTLVTSTDTQYF. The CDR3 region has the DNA TGTGCCAGCAGCCGAACTCTAGTAACTAGCACAGATACGCAGTATTTT.

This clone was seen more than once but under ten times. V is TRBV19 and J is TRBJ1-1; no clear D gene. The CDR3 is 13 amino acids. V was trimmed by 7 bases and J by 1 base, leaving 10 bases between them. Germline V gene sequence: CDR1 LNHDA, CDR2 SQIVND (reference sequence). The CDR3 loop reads CASINKPNTEAFF. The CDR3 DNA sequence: TGTGCCAGTATAAACAAGCCGAACACTGAAGCTTTCTTT.

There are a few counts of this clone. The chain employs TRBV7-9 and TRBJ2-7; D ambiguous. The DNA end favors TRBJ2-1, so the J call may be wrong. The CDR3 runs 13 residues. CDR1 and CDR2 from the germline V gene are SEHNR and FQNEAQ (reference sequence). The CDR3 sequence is CASRRSSYNEQFF. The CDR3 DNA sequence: TGTGCCAGCAGACGGAGCTCCTACAATGAGCAGTTCTTC.